These 4 T cell receptor beta chains were sequenced from one sample in a study of Ad26.COV2.S vaccination and SARS-CoV-2 variants. Regarding treatment: some 20 received Ad26.COV2.S at low or high dose, single or two shots; 5 received placebo; per-sample allocation not given. Samples were taken on day 63 after the first vaccine or placebo injection. Sequencing was performed with immunoSEQ multiplex PCR; in TCRdb, only in-frame clones are kept and a portion is missing. Altogether around 450,000 clones are present, 75% to 90% being singletons, with the ten largest covering about 2.5%. The sample consisted of peripheral blood, taken in a trial of Ad26.COV2.S vaccine versus placebo. These receptors came from a person aged 18 to 59 who received the Ad26.COV2.S COVID-19 vaccine or a placebo.

The CDR3 region has the DNA TGTGCCAGCACCCCGGCGGCTACCACCTACAATGAGCAGTTCTTC. Its protein is CASTPAATTYNEQFF. This chain links TRBV5-4 with TRBJ2-1; D unresolved. The V gene's germline CDR1 is SGHNT and CDR2 YYREEE (reference sequence). The CDR3 sequence is 15 residues long. The V end was cut by 6 bases, the J end by 2 bases, with 15 bases between. Drawing the rest from reference TRBV5-4 and TRBJ2-1, the complete variable domain is ETGVTQSPTHLIKTRGQQVTLRCSSQSGHNTVSWYQQALGQGPQFIFQYYREEENGRGNFPPRFSGLQFPNYSSELNVNALELDDSALYLCASTPAATTYNEQFFGPGTRLTVL.

This chain connects TRBV4-3 to TRBJ1-4; TRBD1 might be the D (6 bases). Trimming removed 0 bases at V and 0 bases at J, with 11 bases between. Germline CDR1 is LGHNA and CDR2 is YSLEER. This CDR3 region has 17 residues. The CDR3 DNA reads as TGCGCCAGCAGCCAAGACCCCAGGGGCGCAACTAATGAAAAACTGTTTTTT. It codes for CASSQDPRGATNEKLFF.

The rearrangement links TRBV27 to TRBJ2-7, with D perhaps TRBD2 (7 bases). With 0 bases removed from V and 4 bases from J, the gap between germline ends came to 10 bases. Germline lookup yields CDR1 MNHEY and CDR2 SMNVEV (reference sequence). This CDR3 is built from 14 residues. CDR3 sequence (DNA): TGTGCCAGCAGTTTATCAGGGAGGGGGTACGAGCAGTACTTC. The encoded protein is CASSLSGRGYEQYF.

V gene TRBV25-1 combines with J gene TRBJ2-1; 12 positions agree with TRBD2. V was clipped by 6 bases and J by 8 bases; unmatched bases: 11. The CDR3 contains 16 residues. The germline V gene has CDR1 MGHDK and CDR2 SYGVNS. CDR3 sequence (DNA): TGTGCCAGCAGCGGATTCCTAGCGGGAGGGCCGGATGAGCAGTTCTTC. This codes for CASSGFLAGGPDEQFF. The whole variable domain, remainder taken from reference TRBV25-1 and TRBJ2-1, is EADIYQTPRYLVIGTGKKITLECSQTMGHDKMYWYQQDPGMELHLIHYSYGVNSTEKGDLSSESTVSRIRTEHFPLTLESARPSHTSQYLCASSGFLAGGPDEQFFGPGTRLTVL.